This entry concerns a single T cell receptor (beta chain). The sample comes from a study of CD8+CD57+ T cells in acquired aplastic anemia. Germline CDR1 and CDR2: SNHLY and FYNNEI. The CDR3 contains 12 residues. Trimming removed 8 bases from V and 4 bases from J, with 11 bases in between. The sequenced patients had an expansion of CD8+CD57+ cells seen by flow cytometry. No therapy had been given to the patients at the time of blood sampling. The TCR beta profiling, which covered VDJ combination and CDR3 sequence, was carried out using genomic DNA as the template. Via MiXCR, TCRdb re-called the reads, giving one row per CDR3 protein. The sample contains approximately 220,000 distinct CDR3 sequences, roughly 45% of which appear only once.

What was sequenced was sorted CD4+, CD8+, or CD8+CD57+ T cells (not recorded which) from PBMCs. The chain employs TRBV2 and TRBJ1-2, with D perhaps matching TRBD1 (5 bases). The origin of this receptor is a human donor with aplastic anemia. CDR3 nucleotide sequence: TGTGCCAGCGTGGGACTTAGCTATGGCTACACCTTC. Protein: CASVGLSYGYTF.